The clone carrying this T cell receptor beta chain appeared a single time. Antigen: not known. This sample is part of a study of early stage breast cancer tumors. In the study overall: Most invasive tumors, about 80% of the 16, were ER+/PR+/HER2-. Under 10 ER+/PR+/HER2- tumors were invasive ductal; four were invasive lobular. Each sample averaged about 9.4-fold read coverage.

CDR1 is MNHNS, CDR2 SASEGT, per germline. After removal of 2 bases from V and 5 bases from J, the junction contained 3 bases not matched to a gene. The CDR3 spans 14 residues. General study findings and limits: Blood repertoires resembled normal breast more than tumor.

This table comes from immunoSEQ multiplex PCR, and its TCRdb copy is limited to in-frame clones, with some not included. The sample contains under 35,000 clones, 84% of which appear only once. The origin of this receptor is a person aged 50 to 59 with breast cancer. The rearrangement links TRBV6-1 to TRBJ2-7; TRBD2 matches 10 bases. The sample was blood. CDR3: CASSESGRENEQYF. As DNA, the CDR3 is TGTGCCAGCAGTGAAAGCGGGAGGGAGAACGAGCAGTACTTC.